This TCR beta chain was identified during a study of blood T cell repertoires in COVID-19 (dated by TCRdb to about 2020). For the wider study: Collaborator samples came from the United States, Italy and Spain and covered acute and convalescent phases of COVID-19. The material from the prospective study consisted of cDNA or gDNA derived from T cells, B-cell-depleted T cells, or PBMCs. Subjects who had been exposed to COVID-19, were actively infected with it, or had recovered from it provided the deeply sampled blood TCRbeta repertoires that made up the dataset. The repertoires were made available in a free public database intended to serve as a resource for research on the immune response to SARS-CoV-2. Samples were obtained from the ongoing ImmuneRACE study (first 160 participants) and from over a thousand subjects provided by 6 global collaborators. Nearly every sample came with metadata listing a de-identified subject ID, COVID-19 status, age in years and sex. Where HLA class I and class II types were available, the types were taken from metadata supplied by the sample provider, not from assay-based typing.

One collaborating source in Seattle enrolled patients while the patients were actively infected and followed the patients over time throughout the course of disease. Whole blood was collected in K2EDTA tubes by collaborating institutions according to the institutions' own protocols. Collaborator samples were shipped for TCRbeta analysis as frozen whole blood, isolated PBMCs, or DNA extracted from either sample type. This clone showed up just once. Its antigen is still unknown. Base-call qualities are not available, and no considerably larger clone is one nucleotide away. V sheds 3 bases and J sheds 9 bases, leaving 18 bases between their ends. From the cysteine through the phenylalanine, the CDR3 covers 15 amino acids. CDR3 DNA only is kept here, 45 bases in frame from base 1. Taken from the germline V gene (reference sequence), the CDR1 and CDR2 loops are LNHDA and SQIVND. The immunoSEQ Assay, a bias-controlled multiplex PCR, was used to amplify TCRbeta CDR3 regions from genomic DNA. Turning to the authors' computational methods: The number of nucleated cells in each sample was estimated from the amplification of reference gene primers within the assay. To quantify the absolute abundance of each unique TCRbeta CDR3 rearrangement, sequence reads were collapsed and filtered. For each sample, productive Simpson clonality was calculated by taking the square root of Simpson's diversity index across productive rearrangements. TCRdb re-hosts the immuneACCESS table, in-frame sequences only. Its copies lack some clones; in the studies checked, an unresolved V gene accounts for under half of them, and the cause for the rest is not known. V, J and clone size are taken as reported in that table, and D and trimming were inferred from the DNA itself. This sample gives around 400,000 clones in total; around 87% of them show up just once. The ten largest account for roughly 2.1% of the sample.

Broader findings and caveats from the paper: Clinical and demographic metadata were provided uncurated, with the amount varying by source and participant.

The rearrangement combines TRBV19 with TRBJ1-5; the D gene remains uncertain. The origin of this receptor is a woman aged 55-70 years with COVID-19, enrolled during active disease. Source material: peripheral blood. The encoded CDR3 is CASSIPTLGPRPQHF. Read as DNA, the sequence is TGTGCCAGTAGTATTCCGACTCTTGGCCCCAGGCCCCAGCATTTT.